This T cell receptor beta chain was captured by sequencing in a study of shared clonotypes between healthy human individuals. V shed 5 bases and J shed 5 bases, with 10 bases lying between them. Germline V gene sequence: CDR1 MDHEN, CDR2 SYDVKM. CDR3 length: 13 residues. General study points: Rarefaction curves obtained for sorted subsets showed sequencing incomplete despite large depth. In having few donors, the study represented limited genetic and exposure-history diversity. Naive subsets usually exceeded memory subsets in estimated richness.

This clone was found once. Its target is not known. Sequencing was performed with immunoSEQ multiplex PCR; in TCRdb, only in-frame clones are kept and a portion is missing. The sample consists of some 2,500,000 clones, approximately 94% of them appearing once. The receptor comes from a man aged 18-30 years in good health. Some clones in this sample may be carry-over from other donors' samples. The genes are TRBV28 and TRBJ2-1; maybe TRBD1 (6 bases). What was sequenced was naive CD4+ T cells from PBMCs. Subset defined: CD45RA+ positively selected. CDR3 nucleotides: TGTGCCAGCAGTGCTGGACAGCACAATGAGCAGTTCTTC. Protein: CASSAGQHNEQFF.